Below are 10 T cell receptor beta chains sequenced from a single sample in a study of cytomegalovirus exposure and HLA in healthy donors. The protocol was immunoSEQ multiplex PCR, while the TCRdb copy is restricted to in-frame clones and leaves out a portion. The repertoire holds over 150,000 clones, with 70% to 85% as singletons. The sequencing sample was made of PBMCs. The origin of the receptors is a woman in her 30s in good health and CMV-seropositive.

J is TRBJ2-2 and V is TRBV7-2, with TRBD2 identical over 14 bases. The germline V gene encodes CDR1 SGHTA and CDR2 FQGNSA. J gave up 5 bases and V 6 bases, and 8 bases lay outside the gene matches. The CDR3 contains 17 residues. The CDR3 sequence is CASRAGTSGRGTGELFF. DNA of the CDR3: TGTGCCAGCAGAGCCGGGACTAGCGGGAGAGGGACCGGGGAGCTGTTTTTT.

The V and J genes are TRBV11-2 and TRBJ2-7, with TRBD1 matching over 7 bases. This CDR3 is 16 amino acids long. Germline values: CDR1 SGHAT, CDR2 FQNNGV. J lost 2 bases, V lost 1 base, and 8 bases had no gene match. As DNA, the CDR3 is TGTGCCAGCAGCTTAGTCTCTGGGACAGTAGCCTACGAGCAGTACTTC. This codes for CASSLVSGTVAYEQYF.

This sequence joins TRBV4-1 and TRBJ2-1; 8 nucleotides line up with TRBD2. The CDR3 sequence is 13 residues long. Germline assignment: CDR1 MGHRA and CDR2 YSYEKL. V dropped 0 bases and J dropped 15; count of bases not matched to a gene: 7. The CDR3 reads CASSQDMSGSGFF. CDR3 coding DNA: TGCGCCAGCAGCCAAGATATGAGCGGGAGTGGGTTCTTC.

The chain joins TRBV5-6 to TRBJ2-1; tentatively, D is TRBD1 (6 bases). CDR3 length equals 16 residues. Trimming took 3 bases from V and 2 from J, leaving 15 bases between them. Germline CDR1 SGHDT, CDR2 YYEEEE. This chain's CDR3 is CASSSPTGSTYNEQFF. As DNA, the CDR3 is TGTGCCAGCAGCTCCCCTACAGGGTCCACCTACAATGAGCAGTTCTTC.

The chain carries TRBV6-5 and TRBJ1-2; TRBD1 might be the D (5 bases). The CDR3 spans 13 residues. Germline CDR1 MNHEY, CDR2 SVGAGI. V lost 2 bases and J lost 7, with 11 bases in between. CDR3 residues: CASSYRQTFGYTF. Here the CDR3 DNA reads TGTGCCAGCAGTTACAGACAGACGTTTGGCTACACCTTC.

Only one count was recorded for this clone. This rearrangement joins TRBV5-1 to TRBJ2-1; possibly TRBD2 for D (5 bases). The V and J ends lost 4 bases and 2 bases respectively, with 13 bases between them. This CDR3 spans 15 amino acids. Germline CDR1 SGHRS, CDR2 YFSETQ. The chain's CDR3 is CASSGSGLTYNEQFF. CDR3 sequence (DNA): TGCGCCAGCAGCGGGAGCGGATTGACCTACAATGAGCAGTTCTTC.

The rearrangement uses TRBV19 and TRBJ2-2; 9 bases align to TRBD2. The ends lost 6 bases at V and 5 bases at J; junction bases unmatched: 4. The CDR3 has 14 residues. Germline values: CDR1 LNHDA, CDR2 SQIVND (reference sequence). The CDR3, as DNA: TGTGCCAGTAGGCCGGGACTAGCAACCGGGGAGCTGTTTTTT. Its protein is CASRPGLATGELFF.

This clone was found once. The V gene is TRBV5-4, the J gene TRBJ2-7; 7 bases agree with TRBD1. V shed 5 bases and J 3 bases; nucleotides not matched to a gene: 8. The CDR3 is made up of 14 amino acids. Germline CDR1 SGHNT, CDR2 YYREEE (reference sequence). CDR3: CASSRPGQFYEQYF. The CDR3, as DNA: TGTGCCAGCAGTCGGCCGGGACAGTTCTACGAGCAGTACTTC.

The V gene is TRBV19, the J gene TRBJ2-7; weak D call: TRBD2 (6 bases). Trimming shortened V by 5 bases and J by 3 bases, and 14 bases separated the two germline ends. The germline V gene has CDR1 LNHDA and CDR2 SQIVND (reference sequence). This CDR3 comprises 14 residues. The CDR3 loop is CASSLVGTGYEQYF. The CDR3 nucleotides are TGTGCCAGTAGTCTGGTAGGGACTGGCTACGAGCAGTACTTC.

CDR3 nucleotides: TGTGCCAGCAGTCCCTCTTACGGGGGCTATGGCTACACCTTC. This codes for CASSPSYGGYGYTF. V is TRBV6-4 and J is TRBJ1-2; weak D call: TRBD1 (5 bases). CDR1 is MRHNA and CDR2 is SNTAGT in the germline V gene. The ends were cut back, 5 bases at V and 4 bases at J, with 14 bases in the middle. CDR3 length: 14 residues.